This T cell receptor beta chain was recovered during a study of beta chain features in type 1 diabetes. Whole-study results and caveats: VDJ junctions sequenced from type 1 diabetes patients showed fewer insertions and more deletions. Shorter TCRB CDR3s, moderately but significantly so, were found in Type 1 diabetes patients in all four CD4+ subsets.

CD4+ naive, central memory, regulatory and stem cell-like memory subsets were isolated by sorting on CD45RO/CCR7/CD25/CD127/CD95/CD27. Purities in excess of 95% were seen in all sorted populations. This clone was found a few times. The antigen is unknown. Trimming took off 0 bases at V and 7 bases at J, with 9 bases between the two ends. This CDR3 has 13 residues. CDR1 is MGHDK, CDR2 SYGVNS, per germline. Every isolated RNA sample was fully reverse transcribed, so sequencing captured expressed TCRB transcripts. Naive, central memory and regulatory T cell samples averaged approximately 3.5 million immunoSEQ reads each. TCRdb's copy holds only in-frame clones and misses some; the assay was immunoSEQ multiplex PCR. The table shows roughly 70,000 clones, with about 50% occurring only once.

The chain links TRBV25-1 to TRBJ2-5; a weak D match, TRBD2 (6 bases). Sequencing was done on a sample of central memory CD4+ T cells from blood. This TCR was sampled from a man aged 25 to 40 with type 1 diabetes. CDR3 amino acids: CASSEYLGGTQYF. The CDR3 region has the DNA TGTGCCAGCAGTGAATATCTGGGAGGGACCCAGTACTTC.